A single sample is the source of the 26 T cell receptor beta chains below, sequenced in a study of blood T cell repertoires in COVID-19. The assay was immunoSEQ multiplex PCR, and TCRdb's table has in-frame clones only and misses some. The sample holds some 220,000 clones, 70% to 90% seen once. Material: peripheral blood. These receptors were taken from a woman under 30 who had recovered from COVID-19.

V gene TRBV25-1 combines with J gene TRBJ2-1; 12 nucleotides line up with TRBD2. Germline CDR1 is MGHDK and CDR2 is SYGVNS. V trimming: 7 bases; J trimming: 8 bases; junction bases outside the gene matches: 12. The length of the CDR3 is 16 residues. The CDR3 sequence is CASTNLAGGPGDEQFF. The CDR3 bases are TGTGCCAGCACAAACCTAGCGGGAGGGCCAGGTGATGAGCAGTTCTTC.

The V and J genes are TRBV5-1 and TRBJ2-7; 7 bases fit TRBD1. Germline V gives CDR1 SGHRS, CDR2 YFSETQ. V trimming: 4 bases; J trimming: 4 bases; junction bases outside the gene matches: 8. This CDR3 is 14 amino acids long. CDR3: CASSLRQGRYEQYF. As DNA, the CDR3 is TGCGCCAGCAGCCTCCGACAGGGTCGGTACGAGCAGTACTTC.

This chain joins TRBV6-5 and TRBJ1-1, with 9 bases matching TRBD1. V shed 6 bases and J 2 bases; nucleotides not matched to a gene: 4. The germline gives CDR1 MNHEY, CDR2 SVGAGI. The CDR3 spans 14 residues. Here the CDR3 DNA reads TGTGCCAGCAGAAAGACAGGGGGAAACACTGAAGCTTTCTTT. It encodes CASRKTGGNTEAFF.

The chain recombines TRBV18 with TRBJ1-1; D is unresolved. The CDR3 length is 13 residues. Looked up from germline, CDR1 is KGHSH and CDR2 is LQKENI. Trimming cost V 3 bases and J 4 bases, with 9 bases left between them. This CDR3 is CASSPQEFTEAFF. In DNA form, the CDR3 reads TGTGCCAGCTCACCCCAGGAATTCACTGAAGCTTTCTTT.

The chain recombines TRBV19 with TRBJ2-1, with a possible D match to TRBD1 (6 bases). Germline V lookup: CDR1 LNHDA, CDR2 SQIVND (reference sequence). The CDR3 runs to 13 residues. The V gene lost 2 bases and the J gene lost 6 bases, with 8 bases spanning the gap. The CDR3 DNA follows: TGTGCCAGTAGTATAAGGACAGCCAATGAGCAGTTCTTC. Its protein product is CASSIRTANEQFF. The full variable domain, rest sourced from reference TRBV19 and TRBJ2-1, is DGGITQSPKYLFRKEGQNVTLSCEQNLNHDAMYWYRQDPGQGLRLIYYSQIVNDFQKGDIAEGYSVSREKKESFPLTVTSAQKNPTAFYLCASSIRTANEQFFGPGTRLTVL.

V is TRBV10-3 and J is TRBJ1-2, with 8 bases identical to TRBD1. Trimming cost V 8 bases and J 4 bases; bases outside gene matches: 9. The CDR3 is 14 amino acids. The V gene's germline CDR1 is ENHRY and CDR2 SYGVKD. CDR3 bases: TGTGCCATCCGACAGGGGTTTTTGGGCTATGGCTACACCTTC. Encoded protein: CAIRQGFLGYGYTF.

The rearrangement joins TRBV19 to TRBJ2-3; no clear D gene. Germline CDR1 LNHDA, CDR2 SQIVND (reference sequence). Between the trimmed V and J ends, which lost 8 bases and 0 bases, there was a span of 15 bases. The CDR3 contains 15 residues. As DNA, the CDR3 is TGTGCCAGTTCCCTACAGCTAACTAGCACAGATACGCAGTATTTT. Its translation is CASSLQLTSTDTQYF.

The chain recombines TRBV7-7 with TRBJ2-7, with a weak D call TRBD1 (5 bases). V was shortened by 5 bases and J by 0 bases, with 23 bases between the two germline ends. Germline CDR1 and CDR2: SSHAT and FNYEAQ (reference sequence). The CDR3 sequence is 18 residues long. CDR3 coding DNA: TGTGCCAGCAGCCCATCGACCCAGGGAACACCTCTCTCCTACGAGCAGTACTTC. It specifies CASSPSTQGTPLSYEQYF.

This clone was detected once. V and J are TRBV9 and TRBJ2-2; tentative D call: TRBD1 (6 bases). Germline assignment: CDR1 SGDLS and CDR2 YYNGEE. CDR3 length equals 14 residues. V was clipped by 0 bases and J by 9 bases, with 12 bases between them. The DNA of the CDR3 is TGTGCCAGCAGCGTAGTAGAGGGGGTAAGGGAGCTGTTTTTT. Translated, it gives CASSVVEGVRELFF. Together with reference TRBV9 and TRBJ2-2, the CDR3 gives the full variable domain: DSGVTQTPKHLITATGQRVTLRCSPRSGDLSVYWYQQSLDQGLQFLIQYYNGEERAKGNILERFSAQQFPDLHSELNLSSLELGDSALYFCASSVVEGVRELFFGEGSRLTVL.

The chain recombines TRBV7-7 with TRBJ2-1, with 12 bases that match TRBD2. Trimming removed 1 base from V and 10 bases from J; junction bases left unmatched: 5. Looked up from germline, CDR1 is SSHAT and CDR2 is FNYEAQ (reference sequence). CDR3 length: 15 amino acids. The CDR3 loop is CASSLGLAGGQEQFF. The DNA for the CDR3 is TGTGCCAGCAGCTTAGGGCTAGCGGGAGGGCAGGAGCAGTTCTTC.

This rearrangement joins TRBV9 to TRBJ1-4; 7 bases fit TRBD1. Germline CDR1 and CDR2: SGDLS and YYNGEE. This CDR3 comprises 17 residues. Trimming at V came to 3 bases and at J to 3 bases, leaving 11 bases not matched to a gene. CDR3 sequence (DNA): TGTGCCAGCAGCGCCGGCGACAGGGTATCAGCTAATGAAAAACTGTTTTTT. It specifies CASSAGDRVSANEKLFF.

This sequence joins TRBV2 and TRBJ1-2, with TRBD1 identical over 7 bases. CDR1 and CDR2 (germline): SNHLY, FYNNEI. This CDR3 spans 14 amino acids. The V gene end was trimmed by 7 bases and the J gene end by 2 bases; junction bases not matched to a gene: 7. The DNA of the CDR3 is TGTGCCAGCAATGGGGCGGGACAGAACTATGGCTACACCTTC. Its protein is CASNGAGQNYGYTF.

The chain couples TRBV9 to TRBJ1-2; D possibly corresponds to TRBD1 (5 bases). Germline V gene sequence: CDR1 SGDLS, CDR2 YYNGEE. Trimming removed 4 bases at V and 2 bases at J, with 12 bases between. This CDR3 spans 14 amino acids. The chain's CDR3 is CASSYDSSNYGYTF. In DNA, the CDR3 is TGTGCCAGCAGCTACGACAGCTCCAACTATGGCTACACCTTC.

The chain couples TRBV18 to TRBJ2-5, with D possibly TRBD2 on 5 matching bases. Germline CDR1 is KGHSH and CDR2 is LQKENI. Trimming shortened V by 5 bases and J by 6 bases, and 19 bases separated the two germline ends. The CDR3 runs to 15 residues. As DNA, the CDR3 is TGTGCCAGCTCATCAGGCGCTAGCTGGAGACAGACCCAGTACTTC. Its translation: CASSSGASWRQTQYF.

The J gene is TRBJ1-2, the V gene TRBV6-2 or TRBV6-3; TRBD1 matches 7 bases. The CDR3 length is 15 residues. J lost 1 base, V lost 5 bases, and 7 bases had no gene match. From germline, CDR1 is MNHEY and CDR2 SVGEGT. CDR3 sequence: CASSTRDRVNYGYTF. Here the CDR3 DNA reads TGTGCCAGCAGTACTCGGGACAGAGTTAACTATGGCTACACCTTC.

The chain links TRBV11-2 to TRBJ2-7; the D gene is possibly TRBD2 (6 bases). CDR3 length: 13 amino acids. Germline loops: CDR1 SGHAT, CDR2 FQNNGV. Trimming took off 5 bases at V and 6 bases at J, with 14 bases between the two ends. In DNA, the CDR3 is TGTGCCAGCAGCCCTACTAGCCCCCGCGAGCAGTACTTC. It yields the protein CASSPTSPREQYF.

The chain joins TRBV19 to TRBJ1-1; D gene unclear. CDR1 and CDR2 (germline): LNHDA, SQIVND (reference sequence). The CDR3 runs 14 residues. The V end was cut by 5 bases, the J end by 0 bases, with 10 bases between. The CDR3 region has the DNA TGTGCCAGTAGTCGGGTAGGATTGAACACTGAAGCTTTCTTT. As protein: CASSRVGLNTEAFF.

This clone was seen once. The V and J genes are TRBV7-3 and TRBJ1-1; D possibly corresponds to TRBD1 (6 bases). V lost 5 bases to trimming and J lost 5 bases, with 15 bases between them. This CDR3 is built from 14 residues. From germline, CDR1 is SGHTA and CDR2 FQGTGA. The CDR3 loop reads CASSLGQIGTEAFF. The CDR3 bases are TGTGCCAGCAGCCTAGGACAGATAGGGACTGAAGCTTTCTTT.

The V and J genes are TRBV11-2 and TRBJ2-3; 7 bases line up with TRBD1. This CDR3 region has 16 residues. The V and J ends lost 1 base and 3 bases, in that order; junction bases with no gene match: 7. CDR1 is SGHAT, CDR2 FQNNGV, per germline. The DNA of the CDR3 is TGTGCCAGCAGCTTAGTGGCGAGGGGGCGAACAGATACGCAGTATTTT. Its protein product is CASSLVARGRTDTQYF.

The rearrangement uses TRBV10-3 and TRBJ2-7; TRBD1 matches 8 bases. Germline V gene sequence: CDR1 ENHRY, CDR2 SYGVKD. With 0 bases clipped from V and 5 bases from J, the junction kept 6 bases outside the gene matches. The CDR3 runs 15 residues. CDR3 sequence reads: CAISESRDRPNEQYF. DNA for the CDR3: TGTGCCATCAGTGAGTCCCGGGACAGGCCCAACGAGCAGTACTTC.

The rearrangement links TRBV14 to TRBJ2-7, with 7 nucleotides matching TRBD1. CDR1 is SGHDN and CDR2 is FVKESK in the germline V gene. This CDR3 has 15 amino acids. V lost 5 bases, J lost 4 bases, and 11 bases stayed unmatched. Here the CDR3 DNA reads TGTGCCAGCAGCAAACAATTCGGGACAGTATACGAGCAGTACTTC. Amino acid sequence: CASSKQFGTVYEQYF.

This chain connects TRBV30 to TRBJ1-2; TRBD1 agrees at 9 bases. In germline, CDR1 is GTSNPN, CDR2 SVGIG (reference sequence). This CDR3 contains 16 residues. V dropped 1 base and J dropped 5; count of bases not matched to a gene: 11. The CDR3 nucleotides are TGTGCCTGGAGTGCGGGGACAGGGATCTATGAGTATGGCTACACCTTC. Protein product: CAWSAGTGIYEYGYTF. Full variable domain (missing parts from reference TRBV30 and TRBJ1-2): SQTIHQWPATLVQPVGSPLSLECTVEGTSNPNLYWYRQAAGRGLQLLFYSVGIGQISSEVPQNLSASRPQDRQFILSSKKLLLSDSGFYLCAWSAGTGIYEYGYTFGSGTRLTVV.

This rearrangement joins TRBV12-3 or TRBV12-4 to TRBJ2-1, with D perhaps matching TRBD2 (5 bases). V shed 10 bases and J shed 5 bases, with 9 bases lying between them. The length of the CDR3 is 11 residues. The CDR3 DNA reads as TGTGCCATCCGGGGAAACAATGAGCAGTTCTTC. This encodes CAIRGNNEQFF.

This chain connects TRBV5-4 to TRBJ2-5, with 14 bases lining up with TRBD2. J lost 3 bases, V lost 4 bases, and 5 bases had no gene match. CDR3 length equals 16 residues. Germline CDR1 reads SGHNT; CDR2 reads YYREEE (reference sequence). The CDR3 DNA reads as TGTGCCAGCAGCCCCAGACTAGCGGGAGGGGAAGAGACCCAGTACTTC. This sequence encodes CASSPRLAGGEETQYF. The full variable domain, completed using reference TRBV5-4 and TRBJ2-5, is ETGVTQSPTHLIKTRGQQVTLRCSSQSGHNTVSWYQQALGQGPQFIFQYYREEENGRGNFPPRFSGLQFPNYSSELNVNALELDDSALYLCASSPRLAGGEETQYFGPGTRLLVL.

This clone came up once. The chain uses TRBV10-2 and TRBJ2-5, with D tentatively TRBD2 (5 bases). The length of the CDR3 is 12 residues. Trimming stripped 3 bases from V and 5 bases from J, with 7 bases between. Germline CDR1 WSHSY, CDR2 SAAADI. CDR3 sequence reads: CASSDEGETQYF. The CDR3 bases are TGCGCCAGCAGTGATGAGGGTGAGACCCAGTACTTC.

Here the CDR3 DNA reads TGTGCCATCAGTGGCGGGCATTACGAGCAGTACTTC. This gives the protein CAISGGHYEQYF. The V gene is TRBV10-3, the J gene TRBJ2-7; D may be TRBD2 (5 bases). The CDR3 spans 12 residues. Germline CDR1 is ENHRY and CDR2 is SYGVKD. With 4 bases removed from V and 4 bases from J, the gap between germline ends came to 8 bases.